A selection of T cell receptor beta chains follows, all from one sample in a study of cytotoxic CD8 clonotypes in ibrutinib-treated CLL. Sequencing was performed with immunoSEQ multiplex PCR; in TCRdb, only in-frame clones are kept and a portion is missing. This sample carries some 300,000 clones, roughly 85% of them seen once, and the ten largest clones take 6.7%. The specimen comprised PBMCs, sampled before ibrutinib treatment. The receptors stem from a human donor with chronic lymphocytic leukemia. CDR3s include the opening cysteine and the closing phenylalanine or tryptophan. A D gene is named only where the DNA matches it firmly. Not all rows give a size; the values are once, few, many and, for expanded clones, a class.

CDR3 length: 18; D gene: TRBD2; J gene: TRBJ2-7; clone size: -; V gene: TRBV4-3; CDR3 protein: CASSQDHGLAGAFYEQYF; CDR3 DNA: TGCGCCAGCAGCCAAGATCATGGACTAGCGGGAGCTTTCTACGAGCAGTACTTC
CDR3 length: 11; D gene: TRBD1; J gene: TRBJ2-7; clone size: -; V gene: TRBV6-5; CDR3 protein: CATTTGVEQYF; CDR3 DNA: TGTGCCACCACGACAGGGGTCGAGCAGTACTTC
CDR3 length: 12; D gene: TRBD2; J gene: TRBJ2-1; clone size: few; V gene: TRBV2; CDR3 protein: CASGGTNPKQFF; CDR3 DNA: TGTGCCAGCGGGGGGACTAACCCCAAGCAGTTCTTC
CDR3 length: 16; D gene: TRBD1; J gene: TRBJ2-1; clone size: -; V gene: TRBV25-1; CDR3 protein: CASSVIGQGTWNEQFF; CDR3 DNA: TGTGCCAGCAGTGTCATTGGACAGGGGACCTGGAATGAGCAGTTCTTC
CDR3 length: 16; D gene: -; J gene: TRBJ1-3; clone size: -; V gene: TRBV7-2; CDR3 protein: CASSNIPRGSGNTIYF; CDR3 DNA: TGTGCCAGCAGCAACATACCTCGGGGCTCTGGAAACACCATATATTTT
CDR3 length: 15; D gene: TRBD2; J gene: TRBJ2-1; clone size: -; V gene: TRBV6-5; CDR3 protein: CASRQAGGPSHEQFF; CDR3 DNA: TGTGCCAGCAGGCAAGCGGGAGGGCCTAGTCATGAGCAGTTCTTC
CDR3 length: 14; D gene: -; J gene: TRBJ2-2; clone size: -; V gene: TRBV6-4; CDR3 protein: CASSEYQDTGELFF; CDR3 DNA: TGTGCCAGCAGTGAATATCAGGACACCGGGGAGCTGTTTTTT
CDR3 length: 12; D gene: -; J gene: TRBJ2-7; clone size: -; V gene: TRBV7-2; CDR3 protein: CASSSLGTEQYF; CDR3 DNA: TGTGCCAGCAGCTCACTGGGTACCGAGCAGTACTTC
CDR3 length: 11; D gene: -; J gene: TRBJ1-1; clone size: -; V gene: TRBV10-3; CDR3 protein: CAISQGAEAFF; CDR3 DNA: TGTGCCATCAGTCAGGGCGCTGAAGCTTTCTTT
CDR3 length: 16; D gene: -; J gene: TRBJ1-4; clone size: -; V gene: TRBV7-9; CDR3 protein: CASSLGDGAYGEKLFF; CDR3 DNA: TGTGCCAGCAGCTTAGGGGACGGAGCCTACGGTGAAAAACTGTTTTTT
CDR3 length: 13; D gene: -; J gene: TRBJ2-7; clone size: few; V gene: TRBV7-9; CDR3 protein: CASSSVPNYEQYF; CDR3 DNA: TGTGCCAGCAGCTCGGTTCCAAACTACGAGCAGTACTTC
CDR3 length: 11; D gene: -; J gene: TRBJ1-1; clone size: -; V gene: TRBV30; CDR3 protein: CAWKTPAEAFF; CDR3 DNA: TGTGCCTGGAAGACCCCAGCAGAAGCTTTCTTT
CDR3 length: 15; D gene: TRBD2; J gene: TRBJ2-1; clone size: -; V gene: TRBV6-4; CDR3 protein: CASSKLAGGYNEQFF; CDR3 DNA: TGTGCCAGCAGTAAACTAGCGGGAGGGTACAATGAGCAGTTCTTC
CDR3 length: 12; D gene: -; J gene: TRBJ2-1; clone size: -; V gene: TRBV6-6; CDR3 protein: CASRAGFVEQFF; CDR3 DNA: TGTGCCAGCAGGGCCGGGTTTGTTGAGCAGTTCTTC
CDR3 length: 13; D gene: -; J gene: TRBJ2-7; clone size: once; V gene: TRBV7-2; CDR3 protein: CASSLAVAYEQYF; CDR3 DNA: TGTGCCAGCAGCTTAGCGGTAGCCTACGAGCAGTACTTC
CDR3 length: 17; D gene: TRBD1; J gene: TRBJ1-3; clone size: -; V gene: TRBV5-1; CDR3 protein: CASRRTGATFSGNTIYF; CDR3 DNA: TGCGCCAGCAGACGGACAGGGGCGACCTTCTCTGGAAACACCATATATTTT
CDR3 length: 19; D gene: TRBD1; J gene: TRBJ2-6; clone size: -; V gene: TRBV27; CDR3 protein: CASSPGTDLTVAGANVLTF; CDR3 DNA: TGTGCCAGCAGTCCGGGGACAGACCTCACGGTTGCTGGGGCCAACGTCCTGACTTTC
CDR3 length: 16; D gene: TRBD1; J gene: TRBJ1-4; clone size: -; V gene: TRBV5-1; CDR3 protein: CASSSWTGRMREKLFF; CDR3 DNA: TGCGCCAGCAGCTCTTGGACAGGGCGAATGCGTGAAAAACTGTTTTTT
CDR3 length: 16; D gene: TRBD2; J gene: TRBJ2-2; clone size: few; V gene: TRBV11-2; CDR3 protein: CASSYPELGGSRELFF; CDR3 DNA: TGTGCCAGCAGCTACCCCGAGTTGGGGGGGAGTAGGGAGCTGTTTTTT
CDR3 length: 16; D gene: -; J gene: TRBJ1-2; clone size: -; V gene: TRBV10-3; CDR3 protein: CATLPIEAGGVYGYTF; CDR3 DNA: TGTGCCACGCTCCCAATCGAGGCCGGGGGGGTCTATGGCTACACCTTC
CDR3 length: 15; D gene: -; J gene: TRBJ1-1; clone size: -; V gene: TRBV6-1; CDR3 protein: CASSEYPTGSVGFFF; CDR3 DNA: TGTGCCAGCAGCGAATACCCTACAGGGTCGGTGGGGTTTTTCTTT
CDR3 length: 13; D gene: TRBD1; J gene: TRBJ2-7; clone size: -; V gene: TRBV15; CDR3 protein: CATSRRTGEEQYF; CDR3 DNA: TGTGCCACCAGCAGACGAACAGGGGAGGAGCAGTACTTC
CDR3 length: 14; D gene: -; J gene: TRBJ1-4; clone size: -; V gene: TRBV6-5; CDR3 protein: CASSYMVQNEKLFF; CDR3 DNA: TGTGCCAGCAGTTACATGGTCCAGAATGAAAAACTGTTTTTT
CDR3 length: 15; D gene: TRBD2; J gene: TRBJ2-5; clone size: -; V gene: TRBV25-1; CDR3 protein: CASSAPRGARGTQYF; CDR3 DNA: TGTGCCAGCAGCGCCCCGCGGGGGGCGAGGGGGACCCAGTACTTC
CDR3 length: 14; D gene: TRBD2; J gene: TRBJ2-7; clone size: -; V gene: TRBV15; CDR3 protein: CATSTRTSSYEQYF; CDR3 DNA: TGTGCCACCAGCACAAGGACTAGCTCCTACGAGCAGTACTTC
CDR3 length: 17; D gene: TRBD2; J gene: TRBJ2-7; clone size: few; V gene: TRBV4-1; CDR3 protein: CASSQGFTSGSRYEQYF; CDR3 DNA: TGCGCCAGCAGCCAAGGTTTTACTAGCGGGAGTCGGTACGAGCAGTACTTC
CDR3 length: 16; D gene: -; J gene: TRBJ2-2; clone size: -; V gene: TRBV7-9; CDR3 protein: CASSLRRGPNTGELFF; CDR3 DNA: TGTGCCAGCAGCCTCAGGAGGGGACCGAACACCGGGGAGCTGTTTTTT
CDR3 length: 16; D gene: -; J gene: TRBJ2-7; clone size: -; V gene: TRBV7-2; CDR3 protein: CASSLWVTGASVEQYF; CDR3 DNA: TGTGCCAGCAGCCTCTGGGTAACGGGAGCGTCAGTTGAGCAGTACTTC
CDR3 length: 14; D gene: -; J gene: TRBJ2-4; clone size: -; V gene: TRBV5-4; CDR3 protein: CASSTGTAKNIQYF; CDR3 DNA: TGTGCCAGCAGCACCGGGACTGCCAAAAACATTCAGTACTTC
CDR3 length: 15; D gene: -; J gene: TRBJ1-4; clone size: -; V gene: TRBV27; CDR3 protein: CASSFLFKGEEKLFF; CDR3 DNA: TGTGCCAGCAGTTTTCTTTTTAAGGGGGAAGAAAAACTGTTTTTT
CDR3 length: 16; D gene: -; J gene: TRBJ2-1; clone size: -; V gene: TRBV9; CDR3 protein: CASSVAWDPYYNEQFF; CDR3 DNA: TGTGCCAGCAGCGTAGCTTGGGATCCGTACTACAATGAGCAGTTCTTC
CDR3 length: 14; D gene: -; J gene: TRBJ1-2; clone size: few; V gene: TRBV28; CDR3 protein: CASSSPPGEYGYTF; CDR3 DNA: TGTGCCAGCAGTTCCCCCCCAGGGGAGTATGGCTACACCTTC
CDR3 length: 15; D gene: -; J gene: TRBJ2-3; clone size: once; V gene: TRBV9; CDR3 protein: CASSITGVGTDTQYF; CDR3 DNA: TGTGCCAGCAGCATTACTGGGGTGGGCACAGATACGCAGTATTTT
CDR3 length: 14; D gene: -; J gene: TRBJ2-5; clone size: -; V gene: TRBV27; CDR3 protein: CASSLRRHLETQYF; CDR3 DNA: TGTGCCAGCAGTTTAAGGAGGCATTTAGAGACCCAGTACTTC
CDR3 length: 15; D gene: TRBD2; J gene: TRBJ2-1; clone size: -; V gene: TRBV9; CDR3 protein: CASSATSGGYNEQFF; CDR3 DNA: TGTGCCAGCAGCGCAACTAGCGGGGGCTACAATGAGCAGTTCTTC
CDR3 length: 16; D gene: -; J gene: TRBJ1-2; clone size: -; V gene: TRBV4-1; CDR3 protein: CASSQDISGMVFGYTF; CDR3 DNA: TGCGCCAGCAGCCAAGACATCTCAGGAATGGTTTTTGGCTACACCTTC
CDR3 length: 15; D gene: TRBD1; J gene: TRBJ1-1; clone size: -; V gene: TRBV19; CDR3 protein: CASSEGQGAITEAFF; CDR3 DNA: TGTGCCAGTAGCGAGGGACAGGGGGCGATCACTGAAGCTTTCTTT
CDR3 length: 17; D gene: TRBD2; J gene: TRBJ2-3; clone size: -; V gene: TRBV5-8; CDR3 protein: CASSLLAGSRGADTQYF; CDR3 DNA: TGTGCCAGCAGCTTGCTAGCGGGGTCGAGAGGCGCAGATACGCAGTATTTT